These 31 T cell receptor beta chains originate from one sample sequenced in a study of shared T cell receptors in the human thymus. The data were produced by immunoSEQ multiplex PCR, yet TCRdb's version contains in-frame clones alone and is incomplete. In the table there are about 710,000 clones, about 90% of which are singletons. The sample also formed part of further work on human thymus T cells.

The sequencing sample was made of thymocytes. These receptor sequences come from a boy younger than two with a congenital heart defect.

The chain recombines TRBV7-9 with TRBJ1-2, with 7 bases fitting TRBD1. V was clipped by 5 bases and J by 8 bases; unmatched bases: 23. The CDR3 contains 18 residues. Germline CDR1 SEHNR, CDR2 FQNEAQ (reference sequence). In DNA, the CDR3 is TGTGCCAGCAGCCAGACGCGGGACAGAGTCTCCCTTTACCTCGGCTACACCTTC. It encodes CASSQTRDRVSLYLGYTF.

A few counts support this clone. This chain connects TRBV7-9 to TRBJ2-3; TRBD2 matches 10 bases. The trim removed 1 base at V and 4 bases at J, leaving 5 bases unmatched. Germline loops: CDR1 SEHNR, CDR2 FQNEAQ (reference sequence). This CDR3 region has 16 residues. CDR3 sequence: CASSLVPSGGADTQYF. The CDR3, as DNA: TGTGCCAGCAGCTTAGTCCCTAGCGGGGGCGCAGATACGCAGTATTTT.

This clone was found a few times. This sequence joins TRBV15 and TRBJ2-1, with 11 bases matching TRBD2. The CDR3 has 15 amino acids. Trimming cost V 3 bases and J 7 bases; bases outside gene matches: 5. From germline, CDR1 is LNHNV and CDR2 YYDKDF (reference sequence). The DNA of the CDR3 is TGTGCCACCAGCAGTTCCGGACTAGCGGGTAATGAGCAGTTCTTC. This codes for CATSSSGLAGNEQFF.

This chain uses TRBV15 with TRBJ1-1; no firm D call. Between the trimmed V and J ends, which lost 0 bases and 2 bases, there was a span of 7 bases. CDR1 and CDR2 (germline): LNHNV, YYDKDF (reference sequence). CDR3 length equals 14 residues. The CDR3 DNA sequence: TGTGCCACCAGCAGAGAACACCACAACACTGAAGCTTTCTTT. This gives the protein CATSREHHNTEAFF.

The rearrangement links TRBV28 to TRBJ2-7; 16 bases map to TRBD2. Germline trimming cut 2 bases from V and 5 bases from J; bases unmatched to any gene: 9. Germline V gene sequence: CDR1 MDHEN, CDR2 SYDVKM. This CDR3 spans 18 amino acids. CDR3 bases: TGTGCCAGCAGTTTAGGCATTGGGACTAGCGGGGGGGCCCACGAGCAGTACTTC. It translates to CASSLGIGTSGGAHEQYF. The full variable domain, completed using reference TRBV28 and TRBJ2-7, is DVKVTQSSRYLVKRTGEKVFLECVQDMDHENMFWYRQDPGLGLRLIYFSYDVKMKEKGDIPEGYSVSREKKERFSLILESASTNQTSMYLCASSLGIGTSGGAHEQYFGPGTRLTVT.

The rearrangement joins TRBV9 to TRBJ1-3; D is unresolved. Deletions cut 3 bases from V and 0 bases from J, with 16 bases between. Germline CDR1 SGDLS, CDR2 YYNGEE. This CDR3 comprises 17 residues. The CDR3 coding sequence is TGTGCCAGCAGCGCCTTCGAATTAACTAGCTCTGGAAACACCATATATTTT. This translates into CASSAFELTSSGNTIYF.

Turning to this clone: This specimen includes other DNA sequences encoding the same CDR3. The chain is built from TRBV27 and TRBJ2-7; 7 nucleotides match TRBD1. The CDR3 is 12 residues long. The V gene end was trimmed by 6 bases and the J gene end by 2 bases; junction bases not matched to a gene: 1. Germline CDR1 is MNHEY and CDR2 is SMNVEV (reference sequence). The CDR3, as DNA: TGTGCCAGCAGGGACAGGACCTACGAGCAGTACTTC. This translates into CASRDRTYEQYF.

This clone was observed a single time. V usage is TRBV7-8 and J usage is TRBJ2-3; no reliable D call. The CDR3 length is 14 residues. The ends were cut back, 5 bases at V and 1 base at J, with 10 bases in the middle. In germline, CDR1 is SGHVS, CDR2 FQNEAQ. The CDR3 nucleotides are TGTGCCAGCAGCCCCCGAGAGGGCACAGATACGCAGTATTTT. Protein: CASSPREGTDTQYF.

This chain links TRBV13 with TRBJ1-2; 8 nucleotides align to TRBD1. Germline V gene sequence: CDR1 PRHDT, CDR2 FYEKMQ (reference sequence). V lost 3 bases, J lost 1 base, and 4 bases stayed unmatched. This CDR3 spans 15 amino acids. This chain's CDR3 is CASSLTGEINYGYTF. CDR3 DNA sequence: TGTGCCAGCAGCTTGACAGGGGAAATTAACTATGGCTACACCTTC.

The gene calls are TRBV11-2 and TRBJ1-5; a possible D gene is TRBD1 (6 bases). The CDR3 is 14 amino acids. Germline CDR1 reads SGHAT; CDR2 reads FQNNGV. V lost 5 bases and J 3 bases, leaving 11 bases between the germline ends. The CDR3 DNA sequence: TGTGCCAGCAGCCCAGGGGTGGCCAATCAGCCCCAGCATTTT. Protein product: CASSPGVANQPQHF. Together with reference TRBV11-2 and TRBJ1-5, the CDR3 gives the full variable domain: EAGVAQSPRYKIIEKRQSVAFWCNPISGHATLYWYQQILGQGPKLLIQFQNNGVVDDSQLPKDRFSAERLKGVDSTLKIQPAKLEDSAVYLCASSPGVANQPQHFGDGTRLSIL.

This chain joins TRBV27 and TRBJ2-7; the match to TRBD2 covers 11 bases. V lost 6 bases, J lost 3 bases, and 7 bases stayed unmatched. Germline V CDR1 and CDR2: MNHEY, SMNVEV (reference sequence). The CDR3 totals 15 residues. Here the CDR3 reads CASRPGTSGFYEQYF. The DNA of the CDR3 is TGTGCCAGCAGGCCCGGGACTAGCGGATTCTACGAGCAGTACTTC.

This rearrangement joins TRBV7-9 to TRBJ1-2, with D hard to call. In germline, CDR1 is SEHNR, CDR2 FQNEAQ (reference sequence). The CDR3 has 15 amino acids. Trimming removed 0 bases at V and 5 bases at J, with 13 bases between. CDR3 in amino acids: CASSLADTPGYGYTF. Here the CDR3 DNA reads TGTGCCAGCAGCTTAGCCGACACTCCTGGGTATGGCTACACCTTC.

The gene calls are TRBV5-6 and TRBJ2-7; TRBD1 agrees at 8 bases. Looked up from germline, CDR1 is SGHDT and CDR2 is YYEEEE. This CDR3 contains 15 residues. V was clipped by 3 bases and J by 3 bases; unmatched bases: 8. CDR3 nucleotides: TGTGCCAGCAGCTCGGACAGGGATGAAGACTACGAGCAGTACTTC. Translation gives CASSSDRDEDYEQYF.

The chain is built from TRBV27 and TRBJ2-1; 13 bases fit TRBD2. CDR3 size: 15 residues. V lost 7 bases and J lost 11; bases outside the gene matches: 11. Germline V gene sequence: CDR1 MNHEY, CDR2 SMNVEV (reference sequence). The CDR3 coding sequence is TGTGCCAGCACCACCTTTGGACTAGCGGGAGCAAAGCAGTTCTTC. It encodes CASTTFGLAGAKQFF.

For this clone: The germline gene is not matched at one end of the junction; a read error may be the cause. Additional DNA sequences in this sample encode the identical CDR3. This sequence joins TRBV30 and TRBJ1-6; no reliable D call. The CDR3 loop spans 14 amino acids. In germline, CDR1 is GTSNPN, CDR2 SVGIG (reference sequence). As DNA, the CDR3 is TGTGCCTGGAGTGGAAGGGAGAGAAATTCCCCCCTCCACTTT. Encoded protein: CAWSGRERNSPLHF.

CDR3 nucleotides: TGTGCCAGCAGCCCACGCCGACTAGCTAGGGCCTACGAGCAGTACTTC. Residues: CASSPRRLARAYEQYF. This chain uses TRBV14 with TRBJ2-7, with TRBD2 matching 7 bases. The CDR3 loop spans 16 amino acids. Trimming at V came to 4 bases and at J to 2 bases, leaving 11 bases not matched to a gene. CDR1 SGHDN and CDR2 FVKESK come from the germline V gene.

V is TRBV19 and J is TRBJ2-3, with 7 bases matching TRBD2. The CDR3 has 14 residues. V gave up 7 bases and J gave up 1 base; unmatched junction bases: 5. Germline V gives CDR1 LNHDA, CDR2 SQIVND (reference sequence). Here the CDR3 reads CASTTSFGTDTQYF. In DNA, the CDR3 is TGTGCCAGTACGACTAGCTTCGGCACAGATACGCAGTATTTT.

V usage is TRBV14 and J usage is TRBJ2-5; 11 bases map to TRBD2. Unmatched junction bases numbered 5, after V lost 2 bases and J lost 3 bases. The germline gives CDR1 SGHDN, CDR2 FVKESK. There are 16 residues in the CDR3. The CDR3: CASSQYSTSGKETQYF. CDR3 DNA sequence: TGTGCCAGCAGCCAATATTCGACTAGCGGGAAAGAGACCCAGTACTTC.

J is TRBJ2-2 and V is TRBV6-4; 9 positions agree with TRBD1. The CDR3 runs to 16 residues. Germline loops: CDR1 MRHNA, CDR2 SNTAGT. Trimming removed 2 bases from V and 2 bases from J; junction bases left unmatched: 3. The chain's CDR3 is CASSDGGQGNTGELFF. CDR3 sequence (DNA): TGTGCCAGCAGTGACGGGGGACAGGGAAACACCGGGGAGCTGTTTTTT.

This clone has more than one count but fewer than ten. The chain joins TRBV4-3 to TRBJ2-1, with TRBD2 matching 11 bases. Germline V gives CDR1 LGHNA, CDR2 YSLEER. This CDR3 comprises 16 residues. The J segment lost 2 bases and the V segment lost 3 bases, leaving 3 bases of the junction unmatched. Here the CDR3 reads CASSHRLAGTYNEQFF. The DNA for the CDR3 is TGCGCCAGCAGCCACCGACTAGCGGGAACCTACAATGAGCAGTTCTTC.

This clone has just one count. This chain's CDR3 is CATSGGDWDPSSYEQYF. The CDR3 coding sequence is TGTGCCACCAGCGGGGGGGACTGGGACCCGAGCTCCTACGAGCAGTACTTC. V gene TRBV15 combines with J gene TRBJ2-7; 7 bases align to TRBD2. Trimming removed 5 bases from V and 0 bases from J; junction bases left unmatched: 13. The germline V gene encodes CDR1 LNHNV and CDR2 YYDKDF (reference sequence). The CDR3 is 17 residues long.

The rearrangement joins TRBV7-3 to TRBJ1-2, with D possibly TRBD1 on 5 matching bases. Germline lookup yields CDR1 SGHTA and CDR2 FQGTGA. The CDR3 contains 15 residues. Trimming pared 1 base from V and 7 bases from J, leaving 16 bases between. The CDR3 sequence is CASSLRGQGSGGYTF. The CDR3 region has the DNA TGTGCCAGCAGCTTAAGGGGCCAAGGGTCTGGTGGCTACACCTTC.

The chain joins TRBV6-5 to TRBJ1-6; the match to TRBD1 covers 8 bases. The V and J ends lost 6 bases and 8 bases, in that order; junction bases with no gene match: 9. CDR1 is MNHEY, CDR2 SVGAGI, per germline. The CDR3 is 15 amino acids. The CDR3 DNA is TGTGCCAGCAGCTTAACAGGGGGTCAGGATTCACCCCTCCACTTT. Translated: CASSLTGGQDSPLHF.

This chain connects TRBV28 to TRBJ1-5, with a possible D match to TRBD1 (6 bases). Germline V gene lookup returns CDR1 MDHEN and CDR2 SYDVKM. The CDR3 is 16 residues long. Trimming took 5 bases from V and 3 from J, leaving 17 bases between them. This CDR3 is CASSPRTEEHNQPQHF. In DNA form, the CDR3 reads TGTGCCAGCAGTCCTCGGACAGAGGAACACAATCAGCCCCAGCATTTT.

The CDR3 region has the DNA TGTGCCAGCAGTTACTTAGGGGGCACGACCACCGGGGAGCTGTTTTTT. It encodes CASSYLGGTTTGELFF. The chain combines TRBV6-5 with TRBJ2-2, with 7 bases identical to TRBD1. V lost 1 base and J lost 4; bases outside the gene matches: 6. This CDR3 contains 16 residues. In germline, CDR1 is MNHEY, CDR2 SVGAGI.

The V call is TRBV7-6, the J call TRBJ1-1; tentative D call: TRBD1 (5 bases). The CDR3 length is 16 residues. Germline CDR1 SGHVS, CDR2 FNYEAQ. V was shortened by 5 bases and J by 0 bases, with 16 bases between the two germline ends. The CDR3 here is CASSSSPGRVNTEAFF. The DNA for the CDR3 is TGTGCCAGCAGCAGCTCCCCGGGCAGGGTGAACACTGAAGCTTTCTTT.

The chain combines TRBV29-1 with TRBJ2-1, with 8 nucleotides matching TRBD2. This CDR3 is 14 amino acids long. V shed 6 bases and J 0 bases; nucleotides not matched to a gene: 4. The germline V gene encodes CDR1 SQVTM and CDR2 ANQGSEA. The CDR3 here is CSVSAGVSYNEQFF. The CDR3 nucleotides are TGCAGCGTGTCAGCGGGAGTCTCCTACAATGAGCAGTTCTTC.

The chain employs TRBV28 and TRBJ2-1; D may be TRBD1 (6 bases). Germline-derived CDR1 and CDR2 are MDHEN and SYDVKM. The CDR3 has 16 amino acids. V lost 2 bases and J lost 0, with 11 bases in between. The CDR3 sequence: CASSLQDRDSYNEQFF. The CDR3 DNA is TGTGCCAGCAGTTTACAGGACAGAGACTCCTACAATGAGCAGTTCTTC.

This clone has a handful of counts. The CDR3 loop reads CASSPSARSPRYTF. The CDR3 region has the DNA TGTGCCAGCAGTCCCTCCGCCAGGTCCCCCCGCTACACCTTC. The chain has TRBV7-6 and TRBJ1-2; D gene ambiguous. Trimming stripped 6 bases from V and 9 bases from J, with 20 bases between. The CDR3 covers 14 residues. The germline V gene encodes CDR1 SGHVS and CDR2 FNYEAQ.

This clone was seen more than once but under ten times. The CDR3 loop reads CASSPPETTAREAFF. The CDR3 nucleotides are TGTGCCAGCTCACCACCAGAGACAACAGCCCGCGAAGCTTTCTTT. The chain links TRBV18 to TRBJ1-1; D not certain. Trimming removed 0 bases from V and 8 bases from J, with 16 bases in between. Germline CDR1 KGHSH, CDR2 LQKENI. The CDR3 has 15 amino acids.

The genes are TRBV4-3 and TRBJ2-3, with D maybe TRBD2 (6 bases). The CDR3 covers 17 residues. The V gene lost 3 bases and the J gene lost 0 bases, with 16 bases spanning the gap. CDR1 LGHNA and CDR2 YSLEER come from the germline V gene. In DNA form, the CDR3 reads TGCGCCAGCAGCCAGACCGGAGGGCCCTCGAGCACAGATACGCAGTATTTT. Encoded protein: CASSQTGGPSSTDTQYF.